These 20 T cell receptor beta chains originate from one sample sequenced in a study of control samples from healthy donors and cancer patients. The protocol was immunoSEQ multiplex PCR, while the TCRdb copy is restricted to in-frame clones and leaves out a portion. The table includes 100,000 to 150,000 clones, around nine tenths detected once. Source material: blood. Every receptor here comes from a man aged 45-65 years in good health.

This clone was seen a single time. This chain links TRBV2 with TRBJ2-7, with TRBD2 as a possible D gene (5 bases). This CDR3 contains 10 residues. Germline loops: CDR1 SNHLY, CDR2 FYNNEI. The germline V and J ends were trimmed by 8 bases and 7 bases, with 9 bases remaining between them. Here the CDR3 reads CASGRREQYF. The CDR3 region has the DNA TGTGCCAGCGGTAGGAGGGAGCAGTACTTC.

This chain links TRBV21-1 with TRBJ2-7; the tabulated D call, TRBD1, remains unverified against the DNA. TRBV21-1 is reported as a pseudogene. This CDR3 is built from 17 residues. The CDR3 protein is CASSKHYGQGTSYEQYF. CDR3 nucleotide sequence: TGTGCCAGCAGCAAACACTACGGACAGGGGACCTCCTACGAGCAGTACTTC.

The chain couples TRBV11-2 to TRBJ1-2; the D is unclear. CDR1 is SGHAT and CDR2 is FQNNGV in the germline V gene. The CDR3 is 13 amino acids. The germline V and J ends were trimmed by 4 bases and 8 bases, with 14 bases remaining between them. CDR3 sequence: CASSSRLRGGYTF. The CDR3, as DNA: TGTGCCAGCAGCTCCCGGTTACGTGGAGGCTACACCTTC. The entire variable domain, with the rest obtained from reference TRBV11-2 and TRBJ1-2, is as follows: EAGVAQSPRYKIIEKRQSVAFWCNPISGHATLYWYQQILGQGPKLLIQFQNNGVVDDSQLPKDRFSAERLKGVDSTLKIQPAKLEDSAVYLCASSSRLRGGYTFGSGTRLTVV.

CDR3 sequence: CASSLQSGVEAFF. The CDR3 nucleotides read TGCGCCAGCAGCTTGCAGTCGGGGGTTGAAGCTTTCTTT. The chain joins TRBV4-1 to TRBJ1-1, with D possibly matching TRBD1 (5 bases). CDR3 size: 13 residues. CDR1 MGHRA and CDR2 YSYEKL come from the germline V gene. V lost 5 bases to trimming and J lost 7 bases, with 14 bases between them.

The rearrangement joins TRBV7-6 to TRBJ2-1, with D unclear. The germline gives CDR1 SGHVS, CDR2 FNYEAQ. CDR3 length: 13 residues. Trimming shortened V by 0 bases and J by 3 bases, and 3 bases separated the two germline ends. CDR3 region: CASSLAVYNEQFF. CDR3 DNA: TGTGCCAGCAGCTTAGCAGTCTACAATGAGCAGTTCTTC.

The chain carries TRBV5-1 and TRBJ1-2; a weak D match, TRBD1 (6 bases). Germline loops: CDR1 SGHRS, CDR2 YFSETQ. The CDR3 has 17 amino acids. The germline V and J ends were trimmed by 0 bases and 5 bases, with 20 bases remaining between them. The CDR3 DNA is TGCGCCAGCAGCTTGGATCGTCGACAGGTTGGATCATATGGCTACACCTTC. Protein sequence: CASSLDRRQVGSYGYTF.

This sequence joins TRBV7-2 and TRBJ1-5; D remains ambiguous. CDR3 length: 13 residues. V was cut by 5 bases and J by 4 bases, with 9 bases left in between. The germline CDR1 and CDR2 sequences are SGHTA and FQGNSA. The CDR3 DNA reads TGTGCCAGCAGCAAAAACAAGAATCAGCCCCAGCATTTT. It yields the protein CASSKNKNQPQHF.

The chain uses TRBV29-1 and TRBJ1-2, with 8 bases aligning to TRBD1. CDR1 is SQVTM and CDR2 is ANQGSEA in the germline V gene. V shed 4 bases, J shed 7 bases, and the junction held 5 bases outside the gene matches. The CDR3 sequence is 12 residues long. The CDR3 region is CSVGDRIGGYTF. DNA of the CDR3: TGCAGCGTTGGGGACAGGATCGGTGGCTACACCTTC.

This clone was seen more than once but under ten times. The chain links TRBV12-3 or TRBV12-4 to TRBJ1-5; D may be TRBD1 (5 bases). This CDR3 is 12 amino acids long. Trimming stripped 8 bases from V and 5 bases from J, with 10 bases between. CDR3 in amino acids: CASQGRDQPQHF. DNA for the CDR3: TGTGCCAGCCAGGGTAGGGATCAGCCCCAGCATTTT.

The rearrangement uses TRBV24-1 and TRBJ2-3; 7 bases line up with TRBD1. This CDR3 has 15 residues. Trimming at V came to 0 bases and at J to 4 bases, leaving 3 bases not matched to a gene. Germline-derived CDR1 and CDR2 are KGHDR and SFDVKD. The CDR3 DNA follows: TGTGCCACCAGTGATTTGGACAGGGCCTCAGATACGCAGTATTTT. This sequence encodes CATSDLDRASDTQYF.

This chain uses TRBV19 with TRBJ2-1; D assignment may be TRBD1 or TRBD2 (6 bases each). V lost 6 bases and J 0 bases, leaving 12 bases between the germline ends. Germline loops: CDR1 LNHDA, CDR2 SQIVND (reference sequence). The CDR3 has 15 amino acids. CDR3 sequence (DNA): TGTGCCAGTAGCGTCACGGGGGCCTCCTACAATGAGCAGTTCTTC. Its protein is CASSVTGASYNEQFF.

The CDR3 DNA sequence: TGTGCCACCAGTGACCGCGGAGAGGACTACACCTTC. Translated, it gives CATSDRGEDYTF. This sequence joins TRBV24-1 and TRBJ1-2; D ambiguous. The V gene's germline CDR1 is KGHDR and CDR2 SFDVKD. V was shortened by 4 bases and J by 10 bases, with 12 bases between the two germline ends. This CDR3 is 12 amino acids long.

This chain joins TRBV5-1 and TRBJ1-1, with D possibly being TRBD1 (5 bases). Germline CDR1 SGHRS, CDR2 YFSETQ. This CDR3 has 14 amino acids. Trimming shortened V by 1 base and J by 1 base, and 8 bases separated the two germline ends. The CDR3 coding sequence is TGCGCCAGCAGCTTGCAAGGGGCGAACACTGAAGCTTTCTTT. It yields the protein CASSLQGANTEAFF.

The DNA of the CDR3 is TGCAGCGCCGAGGTGGTTGAAGCTTTCTTT. It specifies CSAEVVEAFF. The chain combines TRBV29-1 with TRBJ1-1, with D hard to call. Germline CDR1 and CDR2: SQVTM and ANQGSEA. Deletions cut 7 bases from V and 7 bases from J, with 10 bases between. The CDR3 loop spans 10 amino acids.

The chain couples TRBV4-2 to TRBJ2-7; 8 positions agree with TRBD1. The CDR3 is 14 residues long. V gave up 4 bases and J gave up 1 base; unmatched junction bases: 3. Germline V gene data show CDR1 as LGHNA and CDR2 as YNFKEQ. Here the CDR3 DNA reads TGTGCCAGCAGCCCGGGACAGGCTTCCTACGAGCAGTACTTC. Encoded protein: CASSPGQASYEQYF.

This clone was detected only a few times. The chain couples TRBV3-1 (or the pseudogene TRBV3-2) to TRBJ2-1; 8 bases line up with TRBD2. V shed 2 bases, J shed 11 bases, and the junction held 8 bases outside the gene matches. Germline-derived CDR1 and CDR2 are LGHDT and YNNKEL (reference sequence). The CDR3 sequence is 14 residues long. This chain's CDR3 is CASSQRGGAVKQFF. The CDR3 nucleotides read TGTGCCAGCAGCCAACGGGGGGGGGCCGTGAAGCAGTTCTTC.

V usage is TRBV30 and J usage is TRBJ1-3, with 7 bases identical to TRBD1. The CDR3 consists of 14 residues. Germline lookup yields CDR1 GTSNPN and CDR2 SVGIG (reference sequence). V dropped 2 bases and J dropped 0; count of bases not matched to a gene: 1. This chain's CDR3 is CAWSRGHSGNTIYF. CDR3 in DNA: TGTGCCTGGAGTAGGGGGCACTCTGGAAACACCATATATTTT.

This clone has just one count. CDR3 nucleotide sequence: TGTGCCAGCAGCGGGGACTTTACGGACTCACCCCTCCACTTT. Translating it yields CASSGDFTDSPLHF. This chain uses TRBV9 with TRBJ1-6; D might be TRBD1 (5 bases). Germline V CDR1 and CDR2: SGDLS, YYNGEE. The CDR3 consists of 14 residues. Trimming removed 3 bases at V and 10 bases at J, with 14 bases between.

The gene calls are TRBV18 and TRBJ2-7; D may match TRBD1 or TRBD2 (6 bases each). Germline CDR1 KGHSH, CDR2 LQKENI. Between the trimmed V and J ends, which lost 3 bases and 0 bases, there was a span of 9 bases. The CDR3 sequence is 14 residues long. CDR3 in amino acids: CASSPGGNSYEQYF. DNA of the CDR3: TGTGCCAGCTCACCCGGGGGCAACTCCTACGAGCAGTACTTC.

Only one count was recorded for this clone. The chain employs TRBV5-6 and TRBJ1-2; D gene ambiguous. Between the trimmed V and J ends, which lost 2 bases and 3 bases, there was a span of 8 bases. The CDR3 length is 13 residues. Per germline, CDR1 SGHDT and CDR2 YYEEEE. The CDR3 protein is CASSFLTDYGYTF. The CDR3 DNA is TGTGCCAGCAGCTTTTTGACCGACTATGGCTACACCTTC.